The T cell receptor beta chain described here comes from a study of neoadjuvant anti-PD-1 for oral cavity cancer. As for the study in general: Nivolumab at 3 mg/kg was mostly given biweekly, three to four doses, pre-surgery. Non-progressing patients received a fourth nivolumab dose near day 43, then surgery on days 50-56. Findings of the study overall: Greater tumor shrinkage accompanied bigger post-treatment sizes of preexisting clones.

Stated time point: after neoadjuvant nivolumab, at surgical resection. The patients had HPV-negative, locally advanced oral cavity squamous cell carcinoma. Trimming pared 5 bases from V and 5 bases from J, leaving 13 bases between. Germline V CDR1 and CDR2: MNHEY, SVGAGI. The CDR3 totals 15 residues. Turning to this clone: Antigen specificity is unknown.

Here immunoSEQ multiplex PCR was the method, and the copy in TCRdb shows in-frame clones only, minus some. The repertoire holds roughly 10,000 clones, more than 55% seen once, with about 7.8% in the top ten. The chain combines TRBV6-5 with TRBJ1-6; D is ambiguous. This TCR was sampled from a person aged 35-79 years with oral cavity squamous cell carcinoma. Source: tumor tissue, taken after nivolumab (anti-PD-1) treatment. CDR3 nucleotide sequence: TGTGCCAGCAGTCGAGGGCCTGGGGATAATTCACCCCTCCACTTT. It translates to CASSRGPGDNSPLHF.